The clone carrying this T cell receptor (beta chain) was observed many times. The sample originates from a study of breast tumors, draining lymph nodes, adjacent tissues. MiXCR, run by TCRdb on the multiplex PCR reads, gives a single entry per CDR3 protein. The sample has 45,000 or so distinct CDR3 sequences; 20% to 25% are singletons. V shed 4 bases and J shed 8 bases, with 11 bases lying between them. Germline CDR1 is MNHEY and CDR2 is SMNVEV (reference sequence). This CDR3 comprises 13 residues. This TCR came from a female donor with breast cancer. Some clones in this sample may be carry-over from other donors' samples. V and J are TRBV27 and TRBJ1-4; D unclear. The specimen was breast tumor tissue. The CDR3 sequence is CASSSERSEKLFF. CDR3 DNA sequence: TGTGCCAGCAGTTCGGAGCGGTCCGAAAAACTGTTTTTT.